The clone carrying this T cell receptor (beta chain) was counted many times. Researchers prepared the TCRbeta library using unique molecular identifiers, the study reports. From the PCR reads, TCRdb called clonotypes with MiXCR, one entry per CDR3 protein. The sample carries 100,000 to 120,000 distinct CDR3 sequences, 10% recorded once. The data were taken from a study of T-cell reconstitution after alpha-beta-depleted transplantation in children. The origin of this receptor is a human donor who donated a stem cell graft to a child with acute lymphoblastic leukemia. The material was PBMCs from the stem cell graft donor, obtained from the stem cell graft.

CDR3 loop: CASSGQVEYPGANVLTF. The CDR3 DNA reads TGTGCCAGCAGCGGGCAGGTGGAGTATCCTGGGGCCAACGTCCTGACTTTC. The gene calls are TRBV6-5 and TRBJ2-6; D not resolved. Germline CDR1 and CDR2: MNHEY and SVGAGI. CDR3 length: 17 amino acids. V was pared by 6 bases and J by 2 bases, with 17 bases between.